These 2 T cell receptor beta chains were sequenced from one sample in a study of CD8 T cells in Susac syndrome. The authors reverse transcribed 0.5 to 1 ug RNA with random hexamers. TCRdb recomputed calls from the immunoSEQ multiplex PCR reads with MiXCR, one row per CDR3 protein. This sample yields 100,000 to 150,000 distinct CDR3 sequences, of which around 94% are seen a single time; over 0.07% belongs to the top ten. The sample was CD4+ T cells from PBMCs. Receptors were obtained from a human donor in good health.

This clonotype turned up a few times. The chain is built from TRBV6-5 and TRBJ2-1; TRBD2 might be the D (6 bases). CDR3 size: 14 residues. Germline V gene lookup returns CDR1 MNHEY and CDR2 SVGAGI. Between the trimmed V and J ends, which lost 2 bases and 8 bases, there was a span of 13 bases. The CDR3 sequence is CASSYAGGNDEQFF. Here the CDR3 DNA reads TGTGCCAGCAGTTACGCTGGCGGGAATGATGAGCAGTTCTTC.

The rearrangement uses TRBV7-9 and TRBJ2-1; D unresolved. Germline V gives CDR1 SEHNR, CDR2 FQNEAQ (reference sequence). The V gene lost 4 bases and the J gene lost 7 bases, with 5 bases spanning the gap. This CDR3 contains 11 residues. Here the CDR3 DNA reads TGTGCCAGCAGCTCCTCTAATGAGCAGTTCTTC. This sequence encodes CASSSSNEQFF.